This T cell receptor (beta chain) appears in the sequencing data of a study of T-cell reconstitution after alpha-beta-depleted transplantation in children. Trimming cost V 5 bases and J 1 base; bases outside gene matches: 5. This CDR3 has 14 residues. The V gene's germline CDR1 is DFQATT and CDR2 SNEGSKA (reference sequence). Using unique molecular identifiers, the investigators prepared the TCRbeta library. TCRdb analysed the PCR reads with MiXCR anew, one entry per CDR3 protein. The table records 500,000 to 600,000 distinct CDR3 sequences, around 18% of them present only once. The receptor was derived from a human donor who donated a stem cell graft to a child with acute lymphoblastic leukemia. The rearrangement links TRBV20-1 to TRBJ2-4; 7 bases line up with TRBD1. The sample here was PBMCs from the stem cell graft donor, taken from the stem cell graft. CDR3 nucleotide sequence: TGCAGTGCTCAAGACAGGGAGGCCAAAAACATTCAGTACTTC. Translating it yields CSAQDREAKNIQYF.